The TCR beta chain under discussion was sequenced for a study of vaccination effects on CD4 cells after COVID-19. Libraries were prepared by immunoSEQ multiplex PCR; TCRdb keeps only in-frame clonotypes and omits some of them. The sample lists under 40,000 clones, approximately 82% occurring once. As to this clone: Its antigen is unidentified.

The V gene lost 4 bases and the J gene lost 8 bases, with 14 bases spanning the gap. This CDR3 spans 14 amino acids. Germline V gene lookup returns CDR1 MNHNY and CDR2 SVGAGI (reference sequence). Under the ViraFEST assay, PBMC were stimulated with viral peptide pools so that antigen-specific CD4+ T cells expanded. Sequencing was performed afterwards. Following 10 days of culture, CD4+ T cells were isolated. The cohort was immunized with two doses of either the BNT162b2 or mRNA-1273 vaccine. The sequences come from CD4+ T cells from PBMCs cultured with HCoV-NL63 spike peptides, collected after COVID-19 vaccination. The chain links TRBV6-6 to TRBJ1-4; D is unclear. This TCR derives from a human donor who received a COVID-19 vaccine. Some clones in this sample may be carry-over from other donors' samples. DNA for the CDR3: TGTGCCAGCAGTTTCTCGCGAGGGAGAGAAAAACTGTTTTTT. It translates to CASSFSRGREKLFF.